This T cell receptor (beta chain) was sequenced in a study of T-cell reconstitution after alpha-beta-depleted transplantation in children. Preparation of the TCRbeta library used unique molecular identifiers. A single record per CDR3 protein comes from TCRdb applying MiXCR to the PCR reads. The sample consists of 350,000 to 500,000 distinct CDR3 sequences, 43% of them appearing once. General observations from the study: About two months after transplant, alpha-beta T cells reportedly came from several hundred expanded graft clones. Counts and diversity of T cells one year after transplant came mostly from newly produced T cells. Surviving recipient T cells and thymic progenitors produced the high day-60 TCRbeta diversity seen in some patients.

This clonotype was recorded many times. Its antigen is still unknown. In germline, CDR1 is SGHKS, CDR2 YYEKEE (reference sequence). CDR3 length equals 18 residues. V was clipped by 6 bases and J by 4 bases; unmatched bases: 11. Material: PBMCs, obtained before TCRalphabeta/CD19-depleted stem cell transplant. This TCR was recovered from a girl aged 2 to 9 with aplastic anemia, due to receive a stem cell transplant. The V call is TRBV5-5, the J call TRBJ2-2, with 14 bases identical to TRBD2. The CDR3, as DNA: TGTGCCAGCAACCTCCGACTAGCGGGGGGGCGAGGCACCGGGGAGCTGTTTTTT. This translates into CASNLRLAGGRGTGELFF. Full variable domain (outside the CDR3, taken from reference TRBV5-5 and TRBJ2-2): DAGVTQSPTHLIKTRGQQVTLRCSPISGHKSVSWYQQVLGQGPQFIFQYYEKEERGRGNFPDRFSARQFPNYSSELNVNALLLGDSALYLCASNLRLAGGRGTGELFFGEGSRLTVL.